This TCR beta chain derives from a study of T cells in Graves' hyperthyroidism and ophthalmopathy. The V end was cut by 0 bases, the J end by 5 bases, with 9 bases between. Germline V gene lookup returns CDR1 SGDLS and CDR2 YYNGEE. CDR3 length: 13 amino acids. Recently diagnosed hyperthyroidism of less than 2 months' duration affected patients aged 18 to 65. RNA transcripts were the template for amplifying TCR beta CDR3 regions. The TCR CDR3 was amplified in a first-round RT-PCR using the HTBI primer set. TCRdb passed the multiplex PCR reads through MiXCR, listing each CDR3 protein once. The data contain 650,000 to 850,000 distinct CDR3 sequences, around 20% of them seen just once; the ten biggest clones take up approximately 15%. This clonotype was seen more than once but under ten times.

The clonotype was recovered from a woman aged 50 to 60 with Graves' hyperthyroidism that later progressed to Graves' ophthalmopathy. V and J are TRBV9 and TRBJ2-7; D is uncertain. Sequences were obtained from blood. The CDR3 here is CASSVDKRDEQYF. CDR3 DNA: TGTGCCAGCAGCGTAGATAAAAGGGACGAGCAGTACTTC. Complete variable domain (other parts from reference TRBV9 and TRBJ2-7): DSGVTQTPKHLITATGQRVTLRCSPRSGDLSVYWYQQSLDQGLQFLIQYYNGEERAKGNILERFSAQQFPDLHSELNLSSLELGDSALYFCASSVDKRDEQYFGPGTRLTVT.